A single sample gave rise to the 4 T cell receptor beta chains below, sequenced in a study of T cells expressing NK-cell markers. TCRdb derives one entry per CDR3 protein from the 5' RACE reads, leaving out DNA. The listing contains 250,000 to 300,000 distinct CDR3 sequences. The sequencing input was blood T cells: a sorted CD56 or NKG2C T cell subset, CD4+ or CD8+ T cells, or bulk PBMC T cells (not recorded which). These receptors were taken from a man aged 18-30 years in good health.

The rearrangement uses TRBV12-3 or TRBV12-4 and TRBJ2-1. The CDR3 is made up of 14 amino acids. CDR3 sequence: CASSLPSGRNEQFF.

CDR3: CASSTLPSSYNEQFF. The genes are TRBV19 and TRBJ2-1. CDR3 length: 15 residues. Germline-derived CDR1 and CDR2 are LNHDA and SQIVND (reference sequence).

The genes are TRBV7-9 and TRBJ2-7. Germline loops: CDR1 SEHNR, CDR2 FQNEAQ (reference sequence). The CDR3 length is 13 residues. The CDR3 sequence is CASSQTGAYEQYF.

The rearrangement uses TRBV30 and TRBJ1-1; TCRdb lists TRBD1, though no DNA is available to test this call. Per the germline V gene, CDR1 is GTSNPN and CDR2 is SVGIG (reference sequence). The CDR3 runs 14 residues. The CDR3 protein is CAWSVGGPGTEAFF.